This T cell receptor (beta chain) was captured by sequencing in a study of human thymus T cells. From resections taken during corrective heart surgery, the thymus tissue was obtained. In germline, CDR1 is MNHEY, CDR2 SMNVEV (reference sequence). Losses at the gene ends were 5 bases for V and 5 bases for J; bases not matched to a gene: 10. This CDR3 has 15 amino acids. Method: immunoSEQ multiplex PCR; TCRdb's copy keeps in-frame clones and lacks some. The sample holds approximately 71,000 clones; 85% to 95% are singletons and the top ten take 0.03% to 0.035%. The receptor's source is a girl under three years old with a congenital heart defect but otherwise immunologically healthy. The sequenced sample was thymus tissue. This chain uses TRBV27 with TRBJ2-7, with 9 positions matching TRBD1. The CDR3 nucleotides are TGTGCCAGCAGTGTATTGGGGACAGGGATCAACGAGCAGTACTTC. This gives the protein CASSVLGTGINEQYF.